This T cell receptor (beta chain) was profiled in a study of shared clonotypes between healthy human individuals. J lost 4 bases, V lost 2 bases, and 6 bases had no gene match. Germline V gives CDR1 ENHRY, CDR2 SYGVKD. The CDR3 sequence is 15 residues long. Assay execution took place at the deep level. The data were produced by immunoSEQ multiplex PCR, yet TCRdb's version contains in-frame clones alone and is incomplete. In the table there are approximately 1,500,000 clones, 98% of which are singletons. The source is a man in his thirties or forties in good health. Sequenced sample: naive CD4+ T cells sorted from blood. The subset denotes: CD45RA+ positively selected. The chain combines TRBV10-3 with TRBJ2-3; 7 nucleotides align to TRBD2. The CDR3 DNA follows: TGTGCCATCAGTGAGGTCGCGGGAGTGGCAGATACGCAGTATTTT. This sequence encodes CAISEVAGVADTQYF.